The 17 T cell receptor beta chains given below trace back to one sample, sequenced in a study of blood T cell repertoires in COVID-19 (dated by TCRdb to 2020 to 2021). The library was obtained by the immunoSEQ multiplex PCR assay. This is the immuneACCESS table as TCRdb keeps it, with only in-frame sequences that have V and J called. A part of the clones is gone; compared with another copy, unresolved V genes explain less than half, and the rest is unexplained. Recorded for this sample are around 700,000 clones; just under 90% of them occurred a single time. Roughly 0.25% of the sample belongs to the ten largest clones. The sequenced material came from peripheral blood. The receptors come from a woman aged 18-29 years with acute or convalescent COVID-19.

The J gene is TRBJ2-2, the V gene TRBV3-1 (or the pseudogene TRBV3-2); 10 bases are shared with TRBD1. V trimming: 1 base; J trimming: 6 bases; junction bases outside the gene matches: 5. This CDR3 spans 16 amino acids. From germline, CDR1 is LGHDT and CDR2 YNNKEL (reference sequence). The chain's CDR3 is CASSQGGQGSPGELFF. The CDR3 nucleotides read TGTGCCAGCAGCCAAGGGGGACAGGGGTCCCCCGGGGAGCTGTTTTTT.

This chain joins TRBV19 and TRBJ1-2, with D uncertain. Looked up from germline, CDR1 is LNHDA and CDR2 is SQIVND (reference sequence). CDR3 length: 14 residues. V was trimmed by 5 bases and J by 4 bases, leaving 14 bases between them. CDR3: CASSRPGGFYGYTF. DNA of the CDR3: TGTGCCAGTAGTCGTCCGGGTGGCTTCTATGGCTACACCTTC. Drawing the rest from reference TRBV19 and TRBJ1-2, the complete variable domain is DGGITQSPKYLFRKEGQNVTLSCEQNLNHDAMYWYRQDPGQGLRLIYYSQIVNDFQKGDIAEGYSVSREKKESFPLTVTSAQKNPTAFYLCASSRPGGFYGYTFGSGTRLTVV.

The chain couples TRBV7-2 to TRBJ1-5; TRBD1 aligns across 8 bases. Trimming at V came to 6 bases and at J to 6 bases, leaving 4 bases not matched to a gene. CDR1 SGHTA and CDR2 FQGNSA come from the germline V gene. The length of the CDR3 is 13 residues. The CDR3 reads CASSWTGFQPQHF. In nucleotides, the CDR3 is TGTGCCAGCAGTTGGACAGGGTTTCAGCCCCAGCATTTT.

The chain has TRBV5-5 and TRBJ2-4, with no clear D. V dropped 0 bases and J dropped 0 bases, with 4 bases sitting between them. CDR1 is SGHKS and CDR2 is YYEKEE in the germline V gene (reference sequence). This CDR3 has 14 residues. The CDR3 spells CASSLVAAKNIQYF. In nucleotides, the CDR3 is TGTGCCAGCAGCTTGGTGGCAGCCAAAAACATTCAGTACTTC.

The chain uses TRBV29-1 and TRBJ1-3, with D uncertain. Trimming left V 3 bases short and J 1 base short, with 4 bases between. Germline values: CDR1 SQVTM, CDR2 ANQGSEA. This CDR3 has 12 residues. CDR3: CSVEESGNTIYF. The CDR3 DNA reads TGCAGCGTTGAGGAGTCTGGAAACACCATATATTTT. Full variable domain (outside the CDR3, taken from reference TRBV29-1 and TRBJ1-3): SAVISQKPSRDICQRGTSLTIQCQVDSQVTMMFWYRQQPGQSLTLIATANQGSEATYESGFVIDKFPISRPNLTFSTLTVSNMSPEDSSIYLCSVEESGNTIYFGEGSWLTVV.

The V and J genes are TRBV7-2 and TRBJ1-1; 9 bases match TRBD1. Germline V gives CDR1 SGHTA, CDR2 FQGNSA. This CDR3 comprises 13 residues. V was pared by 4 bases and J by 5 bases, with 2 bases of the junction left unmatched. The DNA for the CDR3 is TGTGCCAGCAGCTACGACAGGGGGACTGAAGCTTTCTTT. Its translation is CASSYDRGTEAFF.

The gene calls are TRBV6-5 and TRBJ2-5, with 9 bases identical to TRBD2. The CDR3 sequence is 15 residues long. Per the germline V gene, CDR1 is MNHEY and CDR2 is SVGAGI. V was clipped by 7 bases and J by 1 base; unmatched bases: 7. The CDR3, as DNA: TGTGCCAGCACTGTGGCGGGGGGGCTCCAAGAGACCCAGTACTTC. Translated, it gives CASTVAGGLQETQYF.

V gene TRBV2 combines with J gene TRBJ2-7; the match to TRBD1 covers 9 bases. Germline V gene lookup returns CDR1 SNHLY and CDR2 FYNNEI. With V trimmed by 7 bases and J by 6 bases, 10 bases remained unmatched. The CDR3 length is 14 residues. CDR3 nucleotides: TGTGCCAGCACCCCGGGAGACAGGGGGGGCGAGCAGTACTTC. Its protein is CASTPGDRGGEQYF.

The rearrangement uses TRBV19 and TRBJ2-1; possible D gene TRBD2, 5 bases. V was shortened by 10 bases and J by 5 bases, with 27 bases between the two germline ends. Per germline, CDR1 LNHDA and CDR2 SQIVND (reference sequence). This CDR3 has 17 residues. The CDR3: CATMAPTKRLLDNEQFF. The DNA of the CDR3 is TGTGCCACTATGGCACCGACTAAAAGGCTACTAGACAATGAGCAGTTCTTC. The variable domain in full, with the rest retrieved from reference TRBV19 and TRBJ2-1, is DGGITQSPKYLFRKEGQNVTLSCEQNLNHDAMYWYRQDPGQGLRLIYYSQIVNDFQKGDIAEGYSVSREKKESFPLTVTSAQKNPTAFYLCATMAPTKRLLDNEQFFGPGTRLTVL.

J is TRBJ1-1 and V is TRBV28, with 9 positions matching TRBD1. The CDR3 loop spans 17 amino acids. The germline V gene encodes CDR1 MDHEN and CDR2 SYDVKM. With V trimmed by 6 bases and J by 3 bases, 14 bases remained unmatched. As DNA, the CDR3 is TGTGCCAGCAGGTACCCGGGGACAGGGACCGTCCACACTGAAGCTTTCTTT. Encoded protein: CASRYPGTGTVHTEAFF.

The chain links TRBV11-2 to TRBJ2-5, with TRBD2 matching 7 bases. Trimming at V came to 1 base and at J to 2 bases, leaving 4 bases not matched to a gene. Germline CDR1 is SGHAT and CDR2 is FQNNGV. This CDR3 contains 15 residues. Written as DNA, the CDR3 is TGTGCCAGCAGCTTAGCAGCGGGGTATCAAGAGACCCAGTACTTC. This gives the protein CASSLAAGYQETQYF.

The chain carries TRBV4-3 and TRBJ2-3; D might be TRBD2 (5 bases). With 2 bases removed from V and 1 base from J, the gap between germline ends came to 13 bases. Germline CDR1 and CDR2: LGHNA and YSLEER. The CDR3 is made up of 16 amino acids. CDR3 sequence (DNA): TGCGCCAGCAGCCAAAGCGGCGGGTGGGGCACAGATACGCAGTATTTT. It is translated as CASSQSGGWGTDTQYF.

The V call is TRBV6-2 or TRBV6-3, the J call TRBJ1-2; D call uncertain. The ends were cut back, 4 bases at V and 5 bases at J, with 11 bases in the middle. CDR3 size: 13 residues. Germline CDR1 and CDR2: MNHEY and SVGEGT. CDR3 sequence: CASSSDSIYGYTF. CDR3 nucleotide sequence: TGTGCCAGCAGTTCGGACTCGATATATGGCTACACCTTC.

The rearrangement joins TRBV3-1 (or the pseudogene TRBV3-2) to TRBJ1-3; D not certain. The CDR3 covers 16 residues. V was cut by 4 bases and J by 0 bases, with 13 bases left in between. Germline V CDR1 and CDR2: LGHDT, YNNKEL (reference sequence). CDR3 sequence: CASSRFWRDSGNTIYF. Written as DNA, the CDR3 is TGTGCCAGCAGCCGCTTCTGGCGGGACTCTGGAAACACCATATATTTT.

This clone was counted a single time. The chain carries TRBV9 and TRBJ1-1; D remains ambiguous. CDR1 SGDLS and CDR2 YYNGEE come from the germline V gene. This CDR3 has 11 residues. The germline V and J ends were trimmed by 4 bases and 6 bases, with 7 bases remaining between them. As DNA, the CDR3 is TGTGCCAGCAGCCTAGGCGCTGAAGCTTTCTTT. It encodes CASSLGAEAFF.

The CDR3: CASSFRDRVGEQYF. The CDR3, as DNA: TGTGCCAGCAGCTTCCGGGACAGGGTTGGCGAGCAGTACTTC. The chain combines TRBV5-6 with TRBJ2-7; 9 bases match TRBD1. J lost 6 bases, V lost 2 bases, and 6 bases had no gene match. CDR3 length: 14 amino acids. Per germline, CDR1 SGHDT and CDR2 YYEEEE.

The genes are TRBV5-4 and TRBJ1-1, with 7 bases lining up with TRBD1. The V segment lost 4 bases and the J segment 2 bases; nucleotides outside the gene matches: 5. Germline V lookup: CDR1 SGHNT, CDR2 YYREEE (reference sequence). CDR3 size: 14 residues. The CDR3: CASSGDRTNTEAFF. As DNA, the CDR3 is TGTGCCAGCAGCGGGGACAGAACTAACACTGAAGCTTTCTTT.